The 27 T cell receptor beta chains in this list originate from one sample, sequenced in a study of blood T cell repertoires in COVID-19 (dated by TCRdb to about 2020). Libraries came from the immunoSEQ multiplex PCR assay. TCRdb limited this immuneACCESS table to in-frame rearrangements with V and J called. A share of clones is missing; checked studies link under half to unresolved V genes, and the rest is unexplained. Across this sample there are roughly 170,000 clones, with roughly 85% seen only once. The top ten clones comprise approximately 5.4% of the sample. The sample taken for sequencing was peripheral blood. These receptors came from a woman between 50 and 59 years old with COVID-19, enrolled during active disease.

The chain has TRBV7-8 and TRBJ1-3; perhaps TRBD1 as D (6 bases). Germline CDR1 reads SGHVS; CDR2 reads FQNEAQ. The CDR3 loop spans 14 amino acids. Trimming stripped 5 bases from V and 6 bases from J, with 14 bases between. The CDR3 reads CASSPHRAVNTIYF. The CDR3 region has the DNA TGTGCCAGCAGCCCCCACAGGGCTGTAAACACCATATATTTT. The full variable domain, its missing parts supplied by reference TRBV7-8 and TRBJ1-3, is GAGVSQSPRYKVAKRGQDVALRCDPISGHVSLFWYQQALGQGPEFLTYFQNEAQLDKSGLPSDRFFAERPEGSVSTLKIQRTQQEDSAVYLCASSPHRAVNTIYFGEGSWLTVV.

The chain has TRBV27 and TRBJ1-6; D might be TRBD1 (5 bases). Deletions cut 6 bases from V and 15 bases from J, with 21 bases between. The germline V gene encodes CDR1 MNHEY and CDR2 SMNVEV (reference sequence). This CDR3 region has 14 residues. The CDR3: CASSPSVDPGGLHF. The CDR3 DNA reads as TGTGCCAGCAGCCCCAGTGTGGACCCCGGGGGCCTCCACTTT.

V usage is TRBV11-2 and J usage is TRBJ2-7; D not resolved. Looked up from germline, CDR1 is SGHAT and CDR2 is FQNNGV. The CDR3 is 13 amino acids. The ends were cut back, 3 bases at V and 1 base at J, with 7 bases in the middle. This CDR3 is CASSFAESYEQYF. The CDR3 DNA follows: TGTGCCAGCAGCTTTGCAGAATCCTACGAGCAGTACTTC.

V is TRBV28 and J is TRBJ1-4; maybe TRBD1 (6 bases). CDR1 and CDR2 from the germline V gene are MDHEN and SYDVKM. There are 14 residues in the CDR3. V was trimmed by 6 bases and J by 7 bases, leaving 15 bases between them. The CDR3 here is CASSSGQLGEKLFF. CDR3 sequence (DNA): TGTGCCAGCAGCTCGGGACAATTGGGTGAAAAACTGTTTTTT.

The rearrangement links TRBV27 to TRBJ2-1, with a tentative D call TRBD2 (7 bases). Germline CDR1 and CDR2: MNHEY and SMNVEV (reference sequence). The ends were cut back, 2 bases at V and 1 base at J, with 15 bases in the middle. This CDR3 is built from 17 residues. CDR3 nucleotide sequence: TGTGCCAGCAGTTTAATCGGCGGGGGCGGGTCCTACAATGAGCAGTTCTTC. Translated: CASSLIGGGGSYNEQFF.

The chain employs TRBV11-2 and TRBJ1-3; tentatively, D is TRBD1 (5 bases). V was pared by 1 base and J by 2 bases, with 18 bases between. CDR3 length equals 18 residues. Germline CDR1 SGHAT, CDR2 FQNNGV. The DNA of the CDR3 is TGTGCCAGCAGCTTAGGGGAGGACCTCGGGACCACTGGAAACACCATATATTTT. Amino acids: CASSLGEDLGTTGNTIYF.

The chain uses TRBV6-6 and TRBJ1-5; no firm D call. The ends were cut back, 3 bases at V and 4 bases at J, with 10 bases in the middle. Per the germline V gene, CDR1 is MNHNY and CDR2 is SVGAGI (reference sequence). The CDR3 extends over 14 amino acids. The CDR3 protein is CASSYNPVNQPQHF. DNA for the CDR3: TGTGCCAGCAGTTATAATCCGGTTAATCAGCCCCAGCATTTT.

The chain has TRBV24-1 and TRBJ2-7; 9 bases line up with TRBD1. Per germline, CDR1 KGHDR and CDR2 SFDVKD. V trimming: 9 bases; J trimming: 3 bases; junction bases outside the gene matches: 8. The CDR3 sequence is 14 residues long. The CDR3 DNA reads as TGTGCCACCCCTAAGACAGGGGGAGACTACGAGCAGTACTTC. Its translation: CATPKTGGDYEQYF.

The gene calls are TRBV7-6 and TRBJ2-5; possible D gene TRBD1, 5 bases. Germline-derived CDR1 and CDR2 are SGHVS and FNYEAQ. The V end was cut by 1 base, the J end by 11 bases, with 8 bases between. CDR3 length equals 11 residues. The CDR3 bases are TGTGCCAGCAGCTTAGTGGCAGGGCAGTACTTC. Amino acid sequence: CASSLVAGQYF.

This clone has more than one count but fewer than ten. The rearrangement uses TRBV10-1 and TRBJ2-3; tentative D call: TRBD2 (5 bases). In germline, CDR1 is WNHNN, CDR2 SYGVQD (reference sequence). The CDR3 runs to 14 residues. Deletions cut 5 bases from V and 2 bases from J, with 11 bases between. DNA of the CDR3: TGCGCCAGCAGTAAGCGGAGTTACACAGATACGCAGTATTTT. Protein sequence: CASSKRSYTDTQYF.

The V and J genes are TRBV19 and TRBJ1-1, with D possibly TRBD1 on 5 matching bases. Germline V CDR1 and CDR2: LNHDA, SQIVND (reference sequence). This CDR3 region has 14 residues. V gave up 8 bases and J gave up 1 base, with 14 bases separating them. DNA of the CDR3: TGTGCCAGTCAAGAACTTCAGGGGAACACTGAAGCTTTCTTT. Its protein is CASQELQGNTEAFF.

This clone was seen more than once but under ten times. The genes are TRBV4-1 and TRBJ2-7, with 10 positions matching TRBD2. The length of the CDR3 is 18 residues. With 0 bases clipped from V and 4 bases from J, the junction kept 12 bases outside the gene matches. From germline, CDR1 is MGHRA and CDR2 YSYEKL. The CDR3 coding sequence is TGCGCCAGCAGCCAAGAACTAGCGGGGTTCTTAATCCAGTACGAGCAGTACTTC. Translated, it gives CASSQELAGFLIQYEQYF.

V and J are TRBV6-5 and TRBJ1-4; 8 nucleotides match TRBD1. This CDR3 is built from 14 residues. Germline values: CDR1 MNHEY, CDR2 SVGAGI. The trim removed 7 bases at V and 7 bases at J, leaving 8 bases unmatched. The CDR3 nucleotides are TGTGCCAGCATTCCGGACAGGGACGGTGAAAAACTGTTTTTT. It codes for CASIPDRDGEKLFF.

This chain links TRBV30 with TRBJ1-5; TRBD1 aligns across 9 bases. Germline loops: CDR1 GTSNPN, CDR2 SVGIG (reference sequence). J lost 2 bases, V lost 0 bases, and 5 bases had no gene match. The length of the CDR3 is 16 residues. This chain's CDR3 is CAWSVGTGSGNQPQHF. The CDR3 DNA follows: TGTGCCTGGAGTGTAGGGACAGGGAGCGGCAATCAGCCCCAGCATTTT.

J is TRBJ1-2 and V is TRBV5-6, with D possibly TRBD1 on 5 matching bases. With 1 base removed from V and 5 bases from J, the gap between germline ends came to 9 bases. The CDR3 sequence is 13 residues long. The germline CDR1 and CDR2 sequences are SGHDT and YYEEEE. The CDR3 DNA reads as TGTGCCAGCAGCTTGCCGACAGCTTATGGCTACACCTTC. Protein sequence: CASSLPTAYGYTF. The whole variable domain, filled in from reference TRBV5-6 and TRBJ1-2, reads DAGVTQSPTHLIKTRGQQVTLRCSPKSGHDTVSWYQQALGQGPQFIFQYYEEEERQRGNFPDRFSGHQFPNYSSELNVNALLLGDSALYLCASSLPTAYGYTFGSGTRLTVV.

The rearrangement links TRBV7-2 to TRBJ2-1; 10 nucleotides line up with TRBD2. Trimming at V came to 11 bases and at J to 0 bases, leaving 13 bases not matched to a gene. The CDR3 loop spans 17 amino acids. Germline V gene sequence: CDR1 SGHTA, CDR2 FQGNSA. CDR3 nucleotide sequence: TGTGCCTCAAAGGGGACTAGCGATCGGGGCTCCTACAATGAGCAGTTCTTC. Encoded protein: CASKGTSDRGSYNEQFF.

This chain links TRBV15 with TRBJ1-5; D is perhaps TRBD1 (6 bases). CDR1 is LNHNV and CDR2 is YYDKDF in the germline V gene (reference sequence). The CDR3 is 18 residues long. V was trimmed by 1 base and J by 0 bases, leaving 16 bases between them. DNA of the CDR3: TGTGCCACCAGCAGAGCACCAGGGACACCTGGTAGCAATCAGCCCCAGCATTTT. This translates into CATSRAPGTPGSNQPQHF. Using reference TRBV15 and TRBJ1-5 for the parts outside the CDR3, the full variable domain is DAMVIQNPRYQVTQFGKPVTLSCSQTLNHNVMYWYQQKSSQAPKLLFHYYDKDFNNEADTPDNFQSRRPNTSFCFLDIRSPGLGDTAMYLCATSRAPGTPGSNQPQHFGDGTRLSIL.

J is TRBJ2-1 and V is TRBV11-2, with 7 bases matching TRBD2. Germline CDR1 and CDR2: SGHAT and FQNNGV. This CDR3 spans 17 amino acids. V was clipped by 4 bases and J by 4 bases; unmatched bases: 13. As DNA, the CDR3 is TGTGCCAGCAGCTCTTGGCTAGCGGAAAAACAGTACAATGAGCAGTTCTTC. This codes for CASSSWLAEKQYNEQFF. Drawing the rest from reference TRBV11-2 and TRBJ2-1, the complete variable domain is EAGVAQSPRYKIIEKRQSVAFWCNPISGHATLYWYQQILGQGPKLLIQFQNNGVVDDSQLPKDRFSAERLKGVDSTLKIQPAKLEDSAVYLCASSSWLAEKQYNEQFFGPGTRLTVL.

The chain recombines TRBV19 with TRBJ2-2; D perhaps matches TRBD1 (5 bases). V gave up 2 bases and J gave up 2 bases, with 6 bases separating them. The germline V gene encodes CDR1 LNHDA and CDR2 SQIVND (reference sequence). This CDR3 comprises 14 residues. The CDR3 sequence: CASSIRTNTGELFF. For the CDR3, the DNA is TGTGCCAGTAGTATAAGGACAAACACCGGGGAGCTGTTTTTT.

This chain connects TRBV19 to TRBJ2-5; possibly TRBD1 for D (6 bases). The CDR3 covers 15 residues. Trimming shortened V by 4 bases and J by 1 base, and 13 bases separated the two germline ends. Germline loops: CDR1 LNHDA, CDR2 SQIVND (reference sequence). The CDR3 coding sequence is TGTGCCAGTAGTAGTCAGGGGTCCTTCCAAGAGACCCAGTACTTC. It codes for CASSSQGSFQETQYF.

The V and J genes are TRBV19 and TRBJ1-2, with 12 bases fitting TRBD1. V trimming: 1 base; J trimming: 4 bases; junction bases outside the gene matches: 7. The germline gives CDR1 LNHDA, CDR2 SQIVND (reference sequence). The CDR3 sequence is 17 residues long. CDR3 sequence: CASSIGTGTGGFYGYTF. DNA for the CDR3: TGTGCCAGTAGTATAGGTACCGGGACAGGGGGCTTCTATGGCTACACCTTC. Full variable domain (remainder filled in from reference TRBV19 and TRBJ1-2): DGGITQSPKYLFRKEGQNVTLSCEQNLNHDAMYWYRQDPGQGLRLIYYSQIVNDFQKGDIAEGYSVSREKKESFPLTVTSAQKNPTAFYLCASSIGTGTGGFYGYTFGSGTRLTVV.

The chain recombines TRBV28 with TRBJ1-1, with TRBD1 matching 7 bases. The CDR3 loop spans 14 amino acids. V lost 6 bases to trimming and J lost 1 base; unmatched junction nucleotides: 5. Germline CDR1 is MDHEN and CDR2 is SYDVKM. In DNA, the CDR3 is TGTGCCAGCAGGGGGACAGCGCCGAACACTGAAGCTTTCTTT. The encoded protein is CASRGTAPNTEAFF.

The gene calls are TRBV19 and TRBJ2-7; possibly TRBD1 for D (5 bases). CDR3 size: 13 residues. Trimming shortened V by 3 bases and J by 2 bases, and 8 bases separated the two germline ends. Germline V gives CDR1 LNHDA, CDR2 SQIVND (reference sequence). CDR3 protein: CASSIGAAYEQYF. The CDR3 nucleotides read TGTGCCAGTAGTATTGGGGCTGCCTACGAGCAGTACTTC.

The chain is built from TRBV5-1 and TRBJ2-7, with 9 positions matching TRBD1. Trimming cost V 4 bases and J 4 bases; bases outside gene matches: 9. The CDR3 is 15 residues long. The V gene's germline CDR1 is SGHRS and CDR2 YFSETQ. CDR3 DNA sequence: TGCGCCAGCAGCCTGGAACAGGGGGCGTTTTACGAGCAGTACTTC. It yields the protein CASSLEQGAFYEQYF. Full variable domain (remainder filled in from reference TRBV5-1 and TRBJ2-7): KAGVTQTPRYLIKTRGQQVTLSCSPISGHRSVSWYQQTPGQGLQFLFEYFSETQRNKGNFPGRFSGRQFSNSRSEMNVSTLELGDSALYLCASSLEQGAFYEQYFGPGTRLTVT.

This clone was picked up one time. V usage is TRBV6-5 and J usage is TRBJ1-1; no definite D call. The V gene's germline CDR1 is MNHEY and CDR2 SVGAGI. CDR3 length equals 13 residues. Between the trimmed V and J ends, which lost 4 bases and 1 base, there was a span of 7 bases. As DNA, the CDR3 is TGTGCCAGCAGTTTACAGTGGAACACTGAAGCTTTCTTT. It translates to CASSLQWNTEAFF.

Turning to this clone: Other DNA sequences in this specimen translate into the identical CDR3. The V gene is TRBV18, the J gene TRBJ2-7, with 10 bases identical to TRBD1. The germline CDR1 and CDR2 sequences are KGHSH and LQKENI. The CDR3 is made up of 14 amino acids. The V and J ends lost 3 bases and 3 bases, in that order; junction bases with no gene match: 2. The CDR3 sequence is CASSPGQGSYEQYF. CDR3 nucleotide sequence: TGTGCCAGCTCACCGGGACAGGGGAGCTACGAGCAGTACTTC.

This chain links TRBV7-9 with TRBJ1-2, with 7 bases identical to TRBD1. This CDR3 region has 13 residues. The trim removed 1 base at V and 8 bases at J, leaving 4 bases unmatched. CDR1 and CDR2 from the germline V gene are SEHNR and FQNEAQ (reference sequence). CDR3 in amino acids: CASSLEQGFGYTF. CDR3 nucleotides: TGTGCCAGCAGCTTAGAACAGGGGTTCGGCTACACCTTC.